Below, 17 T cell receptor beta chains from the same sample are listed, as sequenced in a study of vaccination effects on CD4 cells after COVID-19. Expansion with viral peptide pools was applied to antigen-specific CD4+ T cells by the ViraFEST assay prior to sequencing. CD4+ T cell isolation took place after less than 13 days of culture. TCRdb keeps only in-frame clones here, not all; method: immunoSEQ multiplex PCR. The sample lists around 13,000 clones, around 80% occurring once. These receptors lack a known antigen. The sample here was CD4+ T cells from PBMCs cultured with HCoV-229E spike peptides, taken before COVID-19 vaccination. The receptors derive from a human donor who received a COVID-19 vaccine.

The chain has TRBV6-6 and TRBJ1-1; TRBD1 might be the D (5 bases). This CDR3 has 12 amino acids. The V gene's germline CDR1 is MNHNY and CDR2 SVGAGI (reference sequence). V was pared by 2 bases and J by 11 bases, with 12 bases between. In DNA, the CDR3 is TGTGCCAGCAGTTACCGAATAGAGGGGGCTTTCTTT. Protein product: CASSYRIEGAFF.

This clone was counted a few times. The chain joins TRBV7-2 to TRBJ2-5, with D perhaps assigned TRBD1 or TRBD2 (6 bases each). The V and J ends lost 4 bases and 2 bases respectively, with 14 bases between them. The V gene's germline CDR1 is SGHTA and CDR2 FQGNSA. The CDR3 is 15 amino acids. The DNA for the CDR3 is TGTGCCAGCAGCTCCTGGGGGGCCCCTCAAGAGACCCAGTACTTC. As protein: CASSSWGAPQETQYF.

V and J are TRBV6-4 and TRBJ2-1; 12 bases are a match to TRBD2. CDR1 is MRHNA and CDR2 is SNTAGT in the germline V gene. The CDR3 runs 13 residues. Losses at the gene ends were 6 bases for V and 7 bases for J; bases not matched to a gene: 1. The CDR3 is CASRTSGSNEQFF. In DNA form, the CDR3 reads TGTGCCAGCAGGACTAGCGGGAGTAATGAGCAGTTCTTC.

CDR3 in DNA: TGTGCCAGCAGCTTAAAACAGGATGGTTATCCACCCCTCCACTTT. It encodes CASSLKQDGYPPLHF. This rearrangement joins TRBV5-4 to TRBJ1-6; weak D call: TRBD1 (5 bases). The V gene lost 2 bases and the J gene lost 11 bases, with 17 bases spanning the gap. Germline V CDR1 and CDR2: SGHNT, YYREEE (reference sequence). This CDR3 region has 15 residues.

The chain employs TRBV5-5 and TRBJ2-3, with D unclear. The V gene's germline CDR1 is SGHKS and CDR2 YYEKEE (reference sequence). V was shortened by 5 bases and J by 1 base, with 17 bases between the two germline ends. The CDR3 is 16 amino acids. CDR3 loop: CASRRSTDQGTDTQYF. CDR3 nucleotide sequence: TGTGCCAGCAGACGATCTACGGACCAGGGCACAGATACGCAGTATTTT.

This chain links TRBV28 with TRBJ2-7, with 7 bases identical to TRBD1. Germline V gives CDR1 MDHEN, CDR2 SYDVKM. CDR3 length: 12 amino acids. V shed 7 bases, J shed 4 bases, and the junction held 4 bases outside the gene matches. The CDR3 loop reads CASNQQGYEQYF. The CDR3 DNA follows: TGTGCCAGCAATCAACAGGGGTACGAGCAGTACTTC.

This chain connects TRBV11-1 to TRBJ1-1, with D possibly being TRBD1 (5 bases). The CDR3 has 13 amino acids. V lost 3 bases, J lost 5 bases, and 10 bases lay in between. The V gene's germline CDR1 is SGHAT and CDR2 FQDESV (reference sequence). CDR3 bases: TGTGCCAGCAGCTTCCGTCGGGGGACTGAAGCTTTCTTT. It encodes CASSFRRGTEAFF.

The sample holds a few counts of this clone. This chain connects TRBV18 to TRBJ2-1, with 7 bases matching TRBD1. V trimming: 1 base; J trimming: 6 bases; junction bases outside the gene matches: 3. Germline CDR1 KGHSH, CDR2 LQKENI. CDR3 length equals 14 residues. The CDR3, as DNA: TGTGCCAGCTCACCACGCCGGGACAGCAATGAGCAGTTCTTC. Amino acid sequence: CASSPRRDSNEQFF.

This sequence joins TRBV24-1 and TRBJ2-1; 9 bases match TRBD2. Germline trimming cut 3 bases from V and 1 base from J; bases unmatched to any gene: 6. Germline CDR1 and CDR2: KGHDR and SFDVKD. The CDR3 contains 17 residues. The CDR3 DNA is TGTGCCACCAGTGATGATGGGAGCGGGAGGTCCTACAATGAGCAGTTCTTC. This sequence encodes CATSDDGSGRSYNEQFF.

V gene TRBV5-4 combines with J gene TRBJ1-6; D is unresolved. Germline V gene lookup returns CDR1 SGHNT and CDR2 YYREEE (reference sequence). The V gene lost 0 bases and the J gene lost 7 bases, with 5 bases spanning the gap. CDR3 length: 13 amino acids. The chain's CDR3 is CASSLDKNSPLHF. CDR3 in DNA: TGTGCCAGCAGCTTGGACAAAAATTCACCCCTCCACTTT.

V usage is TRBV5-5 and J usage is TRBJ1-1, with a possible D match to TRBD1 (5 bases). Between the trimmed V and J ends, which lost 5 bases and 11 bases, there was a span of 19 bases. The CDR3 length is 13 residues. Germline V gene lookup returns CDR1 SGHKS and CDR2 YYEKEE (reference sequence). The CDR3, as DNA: TGTGCCAGCAGAAAAATTGAACAGGATGGGGCTTTCTTT. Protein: CASRKIEQDGAFF.

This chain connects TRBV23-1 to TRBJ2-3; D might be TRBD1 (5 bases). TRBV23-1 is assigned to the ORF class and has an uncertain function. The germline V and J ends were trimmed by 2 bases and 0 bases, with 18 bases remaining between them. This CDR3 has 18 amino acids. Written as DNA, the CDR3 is TGCGCCAGCAGTCAAAAAAGTCGACAGCGATGTAGCACAGATACGCAGTATTTT. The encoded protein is CASSQKSRQRCSTDTQYF.

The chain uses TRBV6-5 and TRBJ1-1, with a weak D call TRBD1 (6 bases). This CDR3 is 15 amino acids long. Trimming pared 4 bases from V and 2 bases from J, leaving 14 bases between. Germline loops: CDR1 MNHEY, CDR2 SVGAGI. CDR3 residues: CASSLAPGVNTEAFF. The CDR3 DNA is TGTGCCAGCAGTTTAGCCCCAGGGGTAAACACTGAAGCTTTCTTT.

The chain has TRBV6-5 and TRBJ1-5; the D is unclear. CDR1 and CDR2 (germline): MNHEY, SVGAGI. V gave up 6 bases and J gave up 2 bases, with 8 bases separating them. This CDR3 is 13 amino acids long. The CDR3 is CASRYQGNQPQHF. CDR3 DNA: TGTGCCAGCAGATATCAGGGCAATCAGCCCCAGCATTTT.

This chain's CDR3 is CASSRRGETQYF. DNA for the CDR3: TGTGCCAGCAGCCGCAGGGGAGAGACCCAGTACTTC. J is TRBJ2-5 and V is TRBV7-2; perhaps TRBD1 as D (6 bases). Germline assignment: CDR1 SGHTA and CDR2 FQGNSA. V gave up 5 bases and J gave up 4 bases, with 8 bases separating them. This CDR3 is built from 12 residues.

The CDR3 sequence: CASSAGTGMAFF. CDR3 in DNA: TGTGCCAGCAGTGCGGGGACAGGGATGGCTTTCTTT. The V gene is TRBV6-4, the J gene TRBJ1-1; TRBD1 aligns across 9 bases. Germline CDR1 is MRHNA and CDR2 is SNTAGT. V shed 4 bases and J 11 bases; nucleotides not matched to a gene: 5. This CDR3 has 12 residues.

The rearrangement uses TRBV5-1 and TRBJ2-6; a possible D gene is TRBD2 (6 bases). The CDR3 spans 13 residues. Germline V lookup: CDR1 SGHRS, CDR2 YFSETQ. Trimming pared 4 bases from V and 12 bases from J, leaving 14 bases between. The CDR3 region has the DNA TGCGCCAGCAGCCTGGACTGGCGGGGCGTCCTGACTTTC. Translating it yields CASSLDWRGVLTF.